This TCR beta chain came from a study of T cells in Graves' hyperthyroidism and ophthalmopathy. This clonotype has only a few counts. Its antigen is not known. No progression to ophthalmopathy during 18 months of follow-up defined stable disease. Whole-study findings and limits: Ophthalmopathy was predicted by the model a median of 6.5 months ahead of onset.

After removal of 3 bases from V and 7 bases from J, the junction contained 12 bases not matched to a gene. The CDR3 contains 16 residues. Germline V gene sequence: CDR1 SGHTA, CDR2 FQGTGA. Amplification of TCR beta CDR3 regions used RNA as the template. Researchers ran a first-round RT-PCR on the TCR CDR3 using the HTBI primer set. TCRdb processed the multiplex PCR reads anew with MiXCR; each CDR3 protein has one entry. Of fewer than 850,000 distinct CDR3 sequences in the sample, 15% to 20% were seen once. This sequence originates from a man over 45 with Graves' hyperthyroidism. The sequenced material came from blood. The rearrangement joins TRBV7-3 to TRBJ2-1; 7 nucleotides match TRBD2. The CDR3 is CASSFDWREPENEQFF. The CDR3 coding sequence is TGTGCCAGCAGCTTTGATTGGCGGGAGCCAGAGAATGAGCAGTTCTTC.